These 20 T cell receptor beta chains share one sample of origin, sequenced in a study of CD8 T cells in Susac syndrome. An input of about 0.45 to 1 ug of RNA was subjected to reverse transcription using random hexamers. TCRdb independently ran MiXCR on the immunoSEQ multiplex PCR reads; one entry per CDR3 protein. The sample records around 200,000 distinct CDR3 sequences, 85% to 95% being singletons. The sample taken for sequencing was CD4+ T cells from PBMCs. All receptors come from a human donor with multiple sclerosis.

The DNA for the CDR3 is TGTGCCAGCAGCTTACGGAGGGGGCGAGGACTTGATAATTCACCCCTCCACTTT. Translation: CASSLRRGRGLDNSPLHF. The chain carries TRBV7-9 and TRBJ1-6; TRBD1 matches 7 bases. V shed 2 bases, J shed 5 bases, and the junction held 12 bases outside the gene matches. Germline V gene lookup returns CDR1 SEHNR and CDR2 FQNEAQ (reference sequence). The CDR3 spans 18 residues.

V usage is TRBV20-1 and J usage is TRBJ1-2; 9 bases align to TRBD1. Germline CDR1 and CDR2: DFQATT and SNEGSKA (reference sequence). V was clipped by 1 base and J by 4 bases; unmatched bases: 10. The length of the CDR3 is 16 residues. The CDR3 loop is CSARVSRDRAFYGYTF. Here the CDR3 DNA reads TGCAGTGCTAGAGTCAGCCGGGACAGGGCATTCTATGGCTACACCTTC.

The V gene is TRBV29-1, the J gene TRBJ1-3; D uncertain. This CDR3 is built from 13 residues. CDR1 is SQVTM and CDR2 is ANQGSEA in the germline V gene. V was shortened by 3 bases and J by 4 bases, with 10 bases between the two germline ends. The CDR3 sequence: CSVDSGSGNTIYF. CDR3 bases: TGCAGCGTTGATTCGGGGTCAGGAAACACCATATATTTT.

The chain uses TRBV7-2 and TRBJ2-1, with D unresolved. V lost 7 bases and J lost 7, with 8 bases in between. The CDR3 length is 11 residues. Per the germline V gene, CDR1 is SGHTA and CDR2 is FQGNSA. This CDR3 is CASTRRNEQFF. The CDR3 bases are TGTGCCAGCACCCGGCGGAATGAGCAGTTCTTC.

The chain is built from TRBV2 and TRBJ2-2; maybe TRBD1 (6 bases). CDR3 size: 13 residues. CDR1 and CDR2 (germline): SNHLY, FYNNEI. V lost 4 bases to trimming and J lost 8 bases, with 11 bases between them. The CDR3 sequence is CASSVQGQGELFF. CDR3 DNA: TGTGCCAGCAGTGTGCAGGGGCAGGGGGAGCTGTTTTTT.

This rearrangement joins TRBV6-5 to TRBJ1-1, with 7 positions matching TRBD1. Trimming removed 5 bases from V and 3 bases from J; junction bases left unmatched: 6. Germline loops: CDR1 MNHEY, CDR2 SVGAGI. This CDR3 spans 14 amino acids. DNA for the CDR3: TGTGCCAGCAGTGAGACAGGGAAGGACACTGAAGCTTTCTTT. This codes for CASSETGKDTEAFF.

The chain has TRBV6-1 and TRBJ2-7; D is undetermined. Germline V CDR1 and CDR2: MNHNS, SASEGT. The CDR3 consists of 12 residues. V lost 3 bases, J lost 2 bases, and 5 bases lay in between. CDR3 residues: CASSDSAYEQYF. CDR3 nucleotides: TGTGCCAGCAGTGATTCCGCCTACGAGCAGTACTTC.

This chain links TRBV2 with TRBJ1-1; no reliable D call. With 5 bases removed from V and 0 bases from J, the gap between germline ends came to 4 bases. This CDR3 region has 12 residues. CDR1 and CDR2 from the germline V gene are SNHLY and FYNNEI. As DNA, the CDR3 is TGTGCCAGCAGTTGGATGAACACTGAAGCTTTCTTT. It translates to CASSWMNTEAFF.

This chain links TRBV20-1 with TRBJ1-6, with TRBD1 identical over 8 bases. The trim removed 4 bases at V and 7 bases at J, leaving 6 bases unmatched. This CDR3 is 14 amino acids long. The V gene's germline CDR1 is DFQATT and CDR2 SNEGSKA (reference sequence). The CDR3, as DNA: TGCAGTGCTACCCCGGGACAGGTGAATTCACCCCTCCACTTT. It translates to CSATPGQVNSPLHF.

In its sample, this clonotype was seen a few times. The CDR3 region is CASSVSDTQYF. The CDR3 DNA is TGTGCCAGCAGTGTTAGTGATACGCAGTATTTT. This sequence joins TRBV6-1 and TRBJ2-3, with D unclear. Germline V CDR1 and CDR2: MNHNS, SASEGT. The CDR3 loop spans 11 amino acids. Between the trimmed V and J ends, which lost 4 bases and 6 bases, there was a span of 5 bases.

This rearrangement joins TRBV9 to TRBJ2-7; D not certain. The CDR3 has 11 residues. The V end lost 7 bases, the J end lost 6 bases, and 11 bases lay between the germline ends. Germline V gives CDR1 SGDLS, CDR2 YYNGEE. CDR3 region: CASPTRAEQYV. The DNA of the CDR3 is TGTGCCAGCCCCACTCGTGCCGAGCAGTACGTC.

The chain carries TRBV4-1 and TRBJ1-5; tentative D call: TRBD1 (5 bases). Germline V gene sequence: CDR1 MGHRA, CDR2 YSYEKL. Trimming took 1 base from V and 4 from J, leaving 14 bases between them. The CDR3 is 16 residues long. CDR3 sequence (DNA): TGCGCCAGCAGCCAAGTGTCTGCAGGGCCAAATCAGCCCCAGCATTTT. It translates to CASSQVSAGPNQPQHF.

The CDR3 loop is CASSLRRGLDEQFF. DNA for the CDR3: TGTGCCAGCAGCTTAAGGAGGGGGCTGGATGAGCAGTTCTTC. This chain uses TRBV11-1 with TRBJ2-1; TRBD1 is a possible D gene (7 bases). Per germline, CDR1 SGHAT and CDR2 FQDESV (reference sequence). V was trimmed by 2 bases and J by 8 bases, leaving 13 bases between them. CDR3 length equals 14 residues.

The V gene is TRBV7-3, the J gene TRBJ2-2; D may be TRBD1 or TRBD2 (5 bases each). Looked up from germline, CDR1 is SGHTA and CDR2 is FQGTGA. This CDR3 has 16 amino acids. The ends were cut back, 4 bases at V and 7 bases at J, with 19 bases in the middle. CDR3 loop: CASSSNAGTAVGELFF. DNA for the CDR3: TGTGCCAGCAGCTCTAATGCCGGGACCGCTGTCGGGGAGCTGTTTTTT.

The chain couples TRBV29-1 to TRBJ1-2; a possible D gene is TRBD1 (6 bases). CDR1 SQVTM and CDR2 ANQGSEA come from the germline V gene. The CDR3 totals 12 residues. V was shortened by 1 base and J by 7 bases, with 10 bases between the two germline ends. CDR3: CSVEGQGLGYTF. CDR3 nucleotide sequence: TGCAGCGTTGAAGGGCAGGGGCTTGGCTACACCTTC.

The chain joins TRBV7-9 to TRBJ2-5; D unresolved. Trimming left V 5 bases short and J 3 bases short, with 10 bases between. This CDR3 region has 13 residues. From germline, CDR1 is SEHNR and CDR2 FQNEAQ (reference sequence). CDR3 amino acids: CASSRQSKETQYF. The CDR3 DNA sequence: TGTGCCAGCAGCCGCCAATCCAAAGAGACCCAGTACTTC. Complete variable domain (other parts from reference TRBV7-9 and TRBJ2-5): DTGVSQNPRHKITKRGQNVTFRCDPISEHNRLYWYRQTLGQGPEFLTYFQNEAQLEKSRLLSDRFSAERPKGSFSTLEIQRTEQGDSAMYLCASSRQSKETQYFGPGTRLLVL.

The chain uses TRBV20-1 and TRBJ2-7; 8 nucleotides line up with TRBD2. This CDR3 spans 13 amino acids. Germline lookup yields CDR1 DFQATT and CDR2 SNEGSKA (reference sequence). V trimming: 6 bases; J trimming: 3 bases; junction bases outside the gene matches: 7. The CDR3 reads CSAQSGGLYEQYF. For the CDR3, the DNA is TGCAGTGCCCAAAGCGGGGGCCTCTACGAGCAGTACTTC.

The chain is built from TRBV7-9 and TRBJ1-6; D remains ambiguous. This CDR3 has 12 residues. Trimming took off 9 bases at V and 8 bases at J, with 11 bases between the two ends. CDR1 is SEHNR, CDR2 FQNEAQ, per germline (reference sequence). CDR3: CASNLGHSPLHF. DNA of the CDR3: TGTGCCAGTAACCTCGGACATTCACCCCTCCACTTT. The full variable domain, in which reference TRBV7-9 and TRBJ1-6 provide the parts outside the CDR3, is DTGVSQNPRHKITKRGQNVTFRCDPISEHNRLYWYRQTLGQGPEFLTYFQNEAQLEKSRLLSDRFSAERPKGSFSTLEIQRTEQGDSAMYLCASNLGHSPLHFGNGTRLTVT.

The chain has TRBV19 and TRBJ2-3, with 10 bases fitting TRBD1. The V gene end was trimmed by 6 bases and the J gene end by 0 bases; junction bases not matched to a gene: 6. The V gene's germline CDR1 is LNHDA and CDR2 SQIVND (reference sequence). The CDR3 is made up of 16 amino acids. CDR3 protein: CASSRTGGTSTDTQYF. DNA of the CDR3: TGTGCCAGTAGCCGGACAGGGGGGACTAGCACAGATACGCAGTATTTT.

The rearrangement links TRBV3-1 to TRBJ2-5; 8 nucleotides agree with TRBD1. Germline CDR1 reads LGHDT; CDR2 reads YNNKEL (reference sequence). The CDR3 has 16 amino acids. The V gene end was trimmed by 0 bases and the J gene end by 4 bases; junction bases not matched to a gene: 7. This CDR3 is CASSQEWTGTRETQYF. CDR3 sequence (DNA): TGTGCCAGCAGCCAAGAATGGACAGGGACCCGAGAGACCCAGTACTTC.